Here is one TCR beta chain with its context. Its antigen is undetermined. The CDR3 extends over 16 amino acids. CDR1 and CDR2 from the germline V gene are SGHRS and YFSETQ. V lost 0 bases and J 1 base, leaving 14 bases between the germline ends. Donor samples were obtained from healthy Caucasian individuals from Russia, aged about 6 to 100. PCR was performed a second time for about 6 to 11 cycles using a sample-barcoded 5' primer and a J-beta primer mix. Sequencing of every sample gave 3 million or more CDR3-containing paired-end reads. TCRdb re-called the 5' RACE reads with MiXCR, one entry per CDR3 protein. The table shows around 1,900,000 distinct CDR3 sequences, with roughly 43% occurring only once. The sample comes from a study of blood T cells in healthy people across ages. General study findings and limits: Among long-lived donors, naive CD4+ cells were more numerous and diversity higher than in aged donors.

The chain couples TRBV5-1 to TRBJ2-7; D is uncertain. The sample taken for sequencing was blood. The TCR was taken from a human donor in good health. CDR3 sequence reads: CASSLGLTGRSYEQYF. The CDR3 nucleotides are TGCGCCAGCAGCTTGGGGCTAACGGGCCGGTCCTACGAGCAGTACTTC.